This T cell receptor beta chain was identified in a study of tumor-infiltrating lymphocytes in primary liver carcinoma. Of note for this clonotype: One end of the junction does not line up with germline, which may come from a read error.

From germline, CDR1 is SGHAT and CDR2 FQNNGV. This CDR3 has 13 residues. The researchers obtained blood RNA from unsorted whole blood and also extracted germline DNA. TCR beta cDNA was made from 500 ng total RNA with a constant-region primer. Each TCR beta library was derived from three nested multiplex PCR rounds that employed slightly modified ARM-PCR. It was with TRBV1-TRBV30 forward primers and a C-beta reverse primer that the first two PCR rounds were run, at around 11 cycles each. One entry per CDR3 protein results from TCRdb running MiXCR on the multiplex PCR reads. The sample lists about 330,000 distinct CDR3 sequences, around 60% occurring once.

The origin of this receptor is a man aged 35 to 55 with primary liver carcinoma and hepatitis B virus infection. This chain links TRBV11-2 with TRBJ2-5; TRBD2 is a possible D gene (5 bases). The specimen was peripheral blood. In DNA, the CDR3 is TGTGCTAGCAGCTTCGGGGTCGGAGAGATCCAGTACTTC. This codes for CASSFGVGEIQYF.